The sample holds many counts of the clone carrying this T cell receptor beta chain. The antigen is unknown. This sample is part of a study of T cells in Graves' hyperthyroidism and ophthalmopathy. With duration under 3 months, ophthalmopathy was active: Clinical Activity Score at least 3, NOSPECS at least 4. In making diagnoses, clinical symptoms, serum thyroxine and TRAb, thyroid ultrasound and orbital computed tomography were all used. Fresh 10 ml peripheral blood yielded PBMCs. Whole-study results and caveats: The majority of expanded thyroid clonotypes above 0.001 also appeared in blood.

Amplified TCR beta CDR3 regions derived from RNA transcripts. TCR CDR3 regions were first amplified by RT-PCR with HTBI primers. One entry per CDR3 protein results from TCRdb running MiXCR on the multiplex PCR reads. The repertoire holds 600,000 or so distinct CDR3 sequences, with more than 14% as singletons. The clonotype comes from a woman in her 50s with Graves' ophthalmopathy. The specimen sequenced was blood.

CDR3 amino acids: CASSSRSNTDTQYF. CDR3 coding DNA: TGTGCCAGCAGTTCTAGGAGCAACACAGATACGCAGTATTTT. This chain connects TRBV6-2 or TRBV6-3 to TRBJ2-3; D gene uncertain. CDR1 is MNHEY, CDR2 SVGEGT, per germline. The CDR3 has 14 amino acids. Trimming removed 4 bases from V and 2 bases from J, with 10 bases in between.